Detailed here is one T cell receptor (beta chain). The data are from a study of technical replicates of blood from a handful of donors. Sequencing was performed with immunoSEQ multiplex PCR; in TCRdb, only in-frame clones are kept and a portion is missing. The sample contains tens of thousands of clones, 75% to 85% of which appear only once. Germline CDR1 and CDR2: KGHSH and LQKENI. The J segment lost 7 bases and the V segment lost 2 bases, leaving 9 bases of the junction unmatched. The CDR3 length is 17 residues. The rearrangement uses TRBV18 and TRBJ2-1, with 12 bases identical to TRBD2. What was sequenced was PBMCs. This clonotype originated in a human donor in good health. Some clones in this sample may be carry-over from other donors' samples. CDR3: CASSPWSSGGAGNEQFF. CDR3 nucleotides: TGTGCCAGCTCACCATGGTCTAGCGGGGGGGCTGGTAATGAGCAGTTCTTC.